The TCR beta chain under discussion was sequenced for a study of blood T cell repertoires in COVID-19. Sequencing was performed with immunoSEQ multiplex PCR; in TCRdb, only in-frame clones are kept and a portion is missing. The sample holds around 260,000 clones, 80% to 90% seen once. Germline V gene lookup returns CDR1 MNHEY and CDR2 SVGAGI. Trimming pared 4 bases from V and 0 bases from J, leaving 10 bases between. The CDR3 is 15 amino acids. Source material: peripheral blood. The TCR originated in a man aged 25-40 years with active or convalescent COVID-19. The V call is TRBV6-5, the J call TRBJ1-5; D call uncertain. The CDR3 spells CASSSWNYSNQPQHF. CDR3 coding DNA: TGTGCCAGCAGTTCCTGGAACTATAGCAATCAGCCCCAGCATTTT.